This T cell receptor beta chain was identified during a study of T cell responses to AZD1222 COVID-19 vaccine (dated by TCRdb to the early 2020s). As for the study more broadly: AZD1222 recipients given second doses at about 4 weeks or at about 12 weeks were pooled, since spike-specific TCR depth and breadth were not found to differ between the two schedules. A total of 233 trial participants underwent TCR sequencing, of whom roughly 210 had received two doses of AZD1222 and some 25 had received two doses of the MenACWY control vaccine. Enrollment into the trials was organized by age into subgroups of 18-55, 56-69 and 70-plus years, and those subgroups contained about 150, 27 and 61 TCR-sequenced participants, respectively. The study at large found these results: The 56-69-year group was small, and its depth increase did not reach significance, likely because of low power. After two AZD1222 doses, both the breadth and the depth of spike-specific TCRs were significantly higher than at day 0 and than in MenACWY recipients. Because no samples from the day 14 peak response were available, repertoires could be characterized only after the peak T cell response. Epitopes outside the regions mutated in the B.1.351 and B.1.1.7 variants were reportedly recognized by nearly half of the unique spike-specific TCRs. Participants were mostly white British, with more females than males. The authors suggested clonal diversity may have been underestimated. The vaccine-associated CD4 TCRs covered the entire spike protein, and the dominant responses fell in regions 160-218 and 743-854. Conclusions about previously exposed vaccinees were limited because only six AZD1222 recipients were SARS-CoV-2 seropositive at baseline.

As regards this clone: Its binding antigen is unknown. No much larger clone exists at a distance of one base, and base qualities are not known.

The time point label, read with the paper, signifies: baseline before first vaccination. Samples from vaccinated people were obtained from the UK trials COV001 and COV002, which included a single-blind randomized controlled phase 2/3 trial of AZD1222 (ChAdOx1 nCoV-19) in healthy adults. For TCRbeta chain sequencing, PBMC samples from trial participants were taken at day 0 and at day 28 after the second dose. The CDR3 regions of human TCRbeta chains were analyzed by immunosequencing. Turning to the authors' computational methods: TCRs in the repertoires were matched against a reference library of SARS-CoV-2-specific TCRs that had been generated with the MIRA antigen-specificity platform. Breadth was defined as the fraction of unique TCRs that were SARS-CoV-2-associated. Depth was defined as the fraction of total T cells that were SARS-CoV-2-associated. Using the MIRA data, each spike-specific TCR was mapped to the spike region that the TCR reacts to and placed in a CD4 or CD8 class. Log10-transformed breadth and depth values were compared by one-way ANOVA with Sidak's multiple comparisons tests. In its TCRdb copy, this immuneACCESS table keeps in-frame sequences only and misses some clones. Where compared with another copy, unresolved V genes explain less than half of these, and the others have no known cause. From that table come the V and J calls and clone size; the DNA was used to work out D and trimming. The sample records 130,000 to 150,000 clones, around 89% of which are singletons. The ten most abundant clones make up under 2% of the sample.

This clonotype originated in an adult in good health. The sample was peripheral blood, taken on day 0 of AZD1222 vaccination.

The DNA sequence is given as TGTGCCAGCAGCTTGGAGGGGTTCGTTGGGGTCCCCTCTGGAAACACCATATATTTT. Its protein reads: CASSLEGFVGVPSGNTIYF. Here the chain combines TRBV5-8 and TRBJ1-3, with TRBD1 as a weak D call on 5 bases. The junction carries 19 bases between V and J, which are trimmed by 0 bases and 0 bases respectively. The CDR3 starts with the cysteine, ends with the phenylalanine, and has 19 residues. The sequence is cut down to CDR3 DNA, 57 bases in frame from base 1. CDR1 SGHTS and CDR2 YDEGEE are derived from the germline V gene.